This T cell receptor beta chain appears in the sequencing data of a study of OX40 agonist ivuxolimab in advanced cancers. Study context: Therapy given before enrollment (anti-PD-1, anti-PD-L1 or anti-CTLA-4) was allowed, and 35% to 45% had some. Three patients had partial responses: one hepatocellular carcinoma, two cutaneous melanoma.

Produced via immunoSEQ multiplex PCR; TCRdb's table is partial and in-frame only. The sample includes roughly 65,000 clones, roughly 87% of them seen just once. Study-wide points: The mean number of expanded clones was higher in CD8+ T cells than in CD4+. In a subset of nonresponders, normalized T-cell clonal expansion was also low.

Concerning this clone itself: The target antigen is unknown.

The receptor was isolated from an adult with an advanced solid tumor such as melanoma, head and neck, liver or kidney cancer. This material consisted of CD4+ or CD8+ T cells sorted from blood, taken in a trial of the OX40 agonist ivuxolimab.

Written as DNA, the CDR3 is TGTGCCACCAGGCCAGGGGGCGCGAATGGCTACACCTTC. Translation gives CATRPGGANGYTF. The J gene is TRBJ1-2, the V gene TRBV19; TRBD1 matches at 8 bases. V was pared by 10 bases and J by 6 bases, with 10 bases of the junction left unmatched. Looked up from germline, CDR1 is LNHDA and CDR2 is SQIVND (reference sequence). The CDR3 has 13 amino acids.